The 5 T cell receptor beta chains reported below all come from one sample, sequenced in a study of OX40 agonist ivuxolimab in advanced cancers. TCRdb keeps only in-frame clones here, not all; method: immunoSEQ multiplex PCR. The sample lists around 81,000 clones; around 80% were seen once. The material was CD4+ or CD8+ T cells sorted from blood, obtained in a trial of the OX40 agonist ivuxolimab. The receptors were sampled from an adult with an advanced solid tumor such as melanoma, head and neck, liver or kidney cancer.

This clone was counted between two and nine times. The gene calls are TRBV5-4 and TRBJ2-3, with D maybe TRBD1 (6 bases). Trimming shortened V by 3 bases and J by 6 bases, and 11 bases separated the two germline ends. Germline V gives CDR1 SGHNT, CDR2 YYREEE (reference sequence). This CDR3 has 13 amino acids. The CDR3 coding sequence is TGTGCCAGCAGCTGGGGGCTAACGGATACGCAGTATTTT. The encoded protein is CASSWGLTDTQYF.

The V call is TRBV9, the J call TRBJ2-1, with 8 positions matching TRBD2. The CDR3 runs 15 residues. Per germline, CDR1 SGDLS and CDR2 YYNGEE. The V segment lost 4 bases and the J segment 5 bases; nucleotides outside the gene matches: 8. The DNA of the CDR3 is TGTGCCAGCAGCCTAGCGGGTGGGGGAGACAATGAGCAGTTCTTC. It encodes CASSLAGGGDNEQFF.

This chain uses TRBV19 with TRBJ1-2; perhaps TRBD1 as D (6 bases). Germline V CDR1 and CDR2: LNHDA, SQIVND (reference sequence). Trimming pared 4 bases from V and 2 bases from J, leaving 17 bases between. This CDR3 is built from 16 residues. CDR3 coding DNA: TGTGCCAGTAGTACCACCGGACAGCCGCGAAACTATGGCTACACCTTC. Protein: CASSTTGQPRNYGYTF.

The chain joins TRBV7-2 to TRBJ2-5; maybe TRBD2 (6 bases). The CDR3 extends over 13 amino acids. V was trimmed by 1 base and J by 4 bases, leaving 7 bases between them. Germline lookup yields CDR1 SGHTA and CDR2 FQGNSA. The DNA for the CDR3 is TGTGCCAGCAGCTTAGGCGGGGTAGAGACCCAGTACTTC. Translation: CASSLGGVETQYF.

The chain has TRBV19 and TRBJ1-3; 10 bases are shared with TRBD1. V shed 4 bases, J shed 2 bases, and the junction held 8 bases outside the gene matches. Germline V CDR1 and CDR2: LNHDA, SQIVND (reference sequence). The CDR3 loop spans 17 amino acids. The CDR3 is CASSSLDRGRAGNTIYF. The CDR3 DNA reads TGTGCCAGTAGTAGTCTCGACAGGGGGCGAGCTGGAAACACCATATATTTT.